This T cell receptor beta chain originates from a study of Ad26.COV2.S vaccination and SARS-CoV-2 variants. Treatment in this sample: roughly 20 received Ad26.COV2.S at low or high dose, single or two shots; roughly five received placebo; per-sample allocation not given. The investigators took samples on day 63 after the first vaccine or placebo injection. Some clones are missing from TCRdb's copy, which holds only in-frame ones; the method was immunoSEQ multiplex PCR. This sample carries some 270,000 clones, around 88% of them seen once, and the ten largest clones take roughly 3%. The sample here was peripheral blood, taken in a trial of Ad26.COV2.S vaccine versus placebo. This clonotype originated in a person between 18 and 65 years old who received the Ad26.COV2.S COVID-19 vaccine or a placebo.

The DNA of the CDR3 is TGTGCCAGCAGCTTTCGCCCACCGGGACAGAGCCCCACCGGGGAGCTGTTTTTT. Translated, it gives CASSFRPPGQSPTGELFF. The gene calls are TRBV11-2 and TRBJ2-2, with 7 bases identical to TRBD1. Per the germline V gene, CDR1 is SGHAT and CDR2 is FQNNGV. The CDR3 has 18 amino acids. J was trimmed by 4 bases and V by 3 bases; bases with no gene match: 14.